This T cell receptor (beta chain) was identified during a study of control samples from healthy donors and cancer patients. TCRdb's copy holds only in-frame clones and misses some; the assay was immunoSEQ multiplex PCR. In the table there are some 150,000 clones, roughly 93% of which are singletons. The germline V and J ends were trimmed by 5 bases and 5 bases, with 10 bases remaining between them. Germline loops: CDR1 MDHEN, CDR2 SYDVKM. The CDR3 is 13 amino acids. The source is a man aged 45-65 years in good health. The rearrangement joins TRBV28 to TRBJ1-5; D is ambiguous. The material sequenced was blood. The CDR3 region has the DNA TGTGCCAGCAGTCCCGCGGGGTATCAGCCCCAGCATTTT. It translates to CASSPAGYQPQHF.